The 15 T cell receptor beta chains below all came from one sample that was sequenced in a study of blood T cell repertoires in COVID-19. Some clones are missing from TCRdb's copy, which holds only in-frame ones; the method was immunoSEQ multiplex PCR. The data contain about 39,000 clones, 70% to 80% of them singletons. Sequencing input: peripheral blood. Receptor source: a man in his sixties or seventies with active or convalescent COVID-19.

The chain joins TRBV5-6 to TRBJ2-3; weak D call: TRBD2 (7 bases). The germline gives CDR1 SGHDT, CDR2 YYEEEE. This CDR3 is built from 17 residues. V was cut by 4 bases and J by 3 bases, with 21 bases left in between. The CDR3 DNA sequence: TGTGCCAGCAGCCCTTCTATGCGGGGGCGGAGAACAGATACGCAGTATTTT. Amino acid sequence: CASSPSMRGRRTDTQYF. The full variable domain, in which reference TRBV5-6 and TRBJ2-3 provide the parts outside the CDR3, is DAGVTQSPTHLIKTRGQQVTLRCSPKSGHDTVSWYQQALGQGPQFIFQYYEEEERQRGNFPDRFSGHQFPNYSSELNVNALLLGDSALYLCASSPSMRGRRTDTQYFGPGTRLTVL.

The genes are TRBV7-9 and TRBJ1-2, with D perhaps matching TRBD1 (5 bases). The CDR3 is 15 amino acids. V shed 5 bases and J shed 2 bases, with 15 bases lying between them. Germline-derived CDR1 and CDR2 are SEHNR and FQNEAQ (reference sequence). CDR3 amino acids: CASSRGGAANYGYTF. For the CDR3, the DNA is TGTGCCAGCAGCCGCGGCGGGGCGGCGAACTATGGCTACACCTTC.

The V and J genes are TRBV10-1 and TRBJ1-2; 9 bases fit TRBD1. CDR1 and CDR2 from the germline V gene are WNHNN and SYGVQD (reference sequence). The CDR3 consists of 14 residues. After removal of 4 bases from V and 5 bases from J, the junction contained 5 bases not matched to a gene. The CDR3 region has the DNA TGCGCCAGCAGTGCTGGGGGACAGGGATATGGCTACACCTTC. This translates into CASSAGGQGYGYTF.

With respect to this clone: The sample carries other DNA sequences with the same CDR3. The gene calls are TRBV27 and TRBJ2-1; 9 nucleotides line up with TRBD2. The CDR3 has 19 amino acids. CDR1 MNHEY and CDR2 SMNVEV come from the germline V gene (reference sequence). Trimming at V came to 5 bases and at J to 5 bases, leaving 19 bases not matched to a gene. The DNA of the CDR3 is TGTGCCAGCAGTACCCCCGCGGGACTAGCAGGGGGGTTTGACAATGAGCAGTTCTTC. Translation: CASSTPAGLAGGFDNEQFF.

The genes are TRBV27 and TRBJ1-1; D might be TRBD1 (6 bases). CDR1 and CDR2 (germline): MNHEY, SMNVEV (reference sequence). This CDR3 is built from 14 residues. With 6 bases removed from V and 7 bases from J, the gap between germline ends came to 18 bases. The CDR3 protein is CASRDGRGRNEAFF. Written as DNA, the CDR3 is TGTGCCAGCAGGGATGGCAGGGGTCGGAATGAAGCTTTCTTT.

Only a few counts were recorded for this clone. The chain employs TRBV2 and TRBJ1-3; D unresolved. CDR1 and CDR2 from the germline V gene are SNHLY and FYNNEI. Trimming took 5 bases from V and 0 from J, leaving 11 bases between them. The length of the CDR3 is 15 residues. The CDR3 loop reads CASSTEQFSGNTIYF. The DNA of the CDR3 is TGTGCCAGCAGTACAGAACAGTTCTCTGGAAACACCATATATTTT.

V is TRBV5-6 and J is TRBJ1-2; maybe TRBD1 (5 bases). The germline gives CDR1 SGHDT, CDR2 YYEEEE. This CDR3 has 15 residues. V lost 3 bases, J lost 0 bases, and 12 bases lay in between. The CDR3 DNA reads as TGTGCCAGCAGCTCTCAGGGCTTAGCTAACTATGGCTACACCTTC. This translates into CASSSQGLANYGYTF.

This chain uses TRBV5-6 with TRBJ1-4, with D unclear. The V gene lost 0 bases and the J gene lost 0 bases, with 6 bases spanning the gap. This CDR3 is built from 15 residues. The V gene's germline CDR1 is SGHDT and CDR2 YYEEEE. This chain's CDR3 is CASSLAGSTNEKLFF. The CDR3 DNA reads as TGTGCCAGCAGCTTGGCGGGTTCAACTAATGAAAAACTGTTTTTT. The entire variable domain, with the rest obtained from reference TRBV5-6 and TRBJ1-4, is as follows: DAGVTQSPTHLIKTRGQQVTLRCSPKSGHDTVSWYQQALGQGPQFIFQYYEEEERQRGNFPDRFSGHQFPNYSSELNVNALLLGDSALYLCASSLAGSTNEKLFFGSGTQLSVL.

The genes are TRBV4-2 and TRBJ1-3; the D gene is possibly TRBD1 (5 bases). Between the trimmed V and J ends, which lost 0 bases and 3 bases, there was a span of 21 bases. This CDR3 contains 19 residues. Germline CDR1 is LGHNA and CDR2 is YNFKEQ. The CDR3 coding sequence is TGTGCCAGCAGCCAAGAGGGGTGGGGCCAGGGAGGTTATGGAAACACCATATATTTT. Amino acid sequence: CASSQEGWGQGGYGNTIYF.

For the CDR3, the DNA is TGCAGTGCTCCGAGGGAAGCGGAGCAGTTCTTC. Translation: CSAPREAEQFF. The chain recombines TRBV20-1 with TRBJ2-1; TRBD2 might be the D (5 bases). Trimming took off 5 bases at V and 10 bases at J, with 12 bases between the two ends. CDR3 length: 11 amino acids. Germline values: CDR1 DFQATT, CDR2 SNEGSKA (reference sequence).

The V call is TRBV10-3, the J call TRBJ2-3; D possibly corresponds to TRBD2 (6 bases). There are 14 residues in the CDR3. Germline CDR1 reads ENHRY; CDR2 reads SYGVKD. The ends were cut back, 6 bases at V and 1 base at J, with 11 bases in the middle. CDR3 sequence: CAIRPGVGTDTQYF. In DNA form, the CDR3 reads TGTGCCATCAGGCCGGGGGTAGGCACAGATACGCAGTATTTT.

V and J are TRBV4-2 and TRBJ2-7, with 12 bases aligning to TRBD2. Per the germline V gene, CDR1 is LGHNA and CDR2 is YNFKEQ. The CDR3 has 12 amino acids. The trim removed 9 bases at V and 4 bases at J, leaving 1 base unmatched. CDR3 protein: CARTSGGYEQYF. Written as DNA, the CDR3 is TGTGCCAGAACTAGCGGGGGGTACGAGCAGTACTTC.

The CDR3, as DNA: TGTGCCAGCAGCAGCGGGACTAGCGGGGGGGCCTATGAGCAGTTCTTC. This gives the protein CASSSGTSGGAYEQFF. J is TRBJ2-1 and V is TRBV5-5; TRBD2 aligns across 16 bases. The V and J ends lost 4 bases and 8 bases, in that order; junction bases with no gene match: 6. Germline CDR1 is SGHKS and CDR2 is YYEKEE (reference sequence). CDR3 length equals 16 residues.

The CDR3 DNA reads TGCGCCAGCAGCTCTTCTACTAGCGGGGGTGTTGAGCAGTTCTTC. This encodes CASSSSTSGGVEQFF. V usage is TRBV5-1 and J usage is TRBJ2-1, with 11 positions matching TRBD2. From germline, CDR1 is SGHRS and CDR2 YFSETQ. Germline trimming cut 3 bases from V and 9 bases from J; bases unmatched to any gene: 8. The CDR3 contains 15 residues.

The rearrangement links TRBV5-6 to TRBJ2-5, with 7 positions matching TRBD2. The V segment lost 4 bases and the J segment 4 bases; nucleotides outside the gene matches: 10. This CDR3 comprises 15 residues. Germline V gene data show CDR1 as SGHDT and CDR2 as YYEEEE. The CDR3 is CASSLWGGFGETQYF. The CDR3 bases are TGTGCCAGCAGCCTGTGGGGAGGGTTTGGAGAGACCCAGTACTTC.